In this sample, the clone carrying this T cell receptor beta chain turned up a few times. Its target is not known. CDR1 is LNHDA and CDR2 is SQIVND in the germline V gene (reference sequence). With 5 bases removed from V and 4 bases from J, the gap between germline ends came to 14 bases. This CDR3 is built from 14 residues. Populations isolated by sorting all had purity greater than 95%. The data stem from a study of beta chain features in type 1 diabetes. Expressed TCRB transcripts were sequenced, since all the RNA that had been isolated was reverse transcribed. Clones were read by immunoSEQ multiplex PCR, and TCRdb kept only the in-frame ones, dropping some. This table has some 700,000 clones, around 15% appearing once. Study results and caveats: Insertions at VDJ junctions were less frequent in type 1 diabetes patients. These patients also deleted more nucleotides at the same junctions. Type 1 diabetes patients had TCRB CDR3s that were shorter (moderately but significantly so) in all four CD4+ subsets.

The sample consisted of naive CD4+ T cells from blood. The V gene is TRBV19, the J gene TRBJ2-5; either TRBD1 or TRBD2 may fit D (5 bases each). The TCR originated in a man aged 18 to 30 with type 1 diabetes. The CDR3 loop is CASSPGTVLETQYF. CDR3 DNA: TGTGCCAGTAGTCCCGGGACCGTACTAGAGACCCAGTACTTC.